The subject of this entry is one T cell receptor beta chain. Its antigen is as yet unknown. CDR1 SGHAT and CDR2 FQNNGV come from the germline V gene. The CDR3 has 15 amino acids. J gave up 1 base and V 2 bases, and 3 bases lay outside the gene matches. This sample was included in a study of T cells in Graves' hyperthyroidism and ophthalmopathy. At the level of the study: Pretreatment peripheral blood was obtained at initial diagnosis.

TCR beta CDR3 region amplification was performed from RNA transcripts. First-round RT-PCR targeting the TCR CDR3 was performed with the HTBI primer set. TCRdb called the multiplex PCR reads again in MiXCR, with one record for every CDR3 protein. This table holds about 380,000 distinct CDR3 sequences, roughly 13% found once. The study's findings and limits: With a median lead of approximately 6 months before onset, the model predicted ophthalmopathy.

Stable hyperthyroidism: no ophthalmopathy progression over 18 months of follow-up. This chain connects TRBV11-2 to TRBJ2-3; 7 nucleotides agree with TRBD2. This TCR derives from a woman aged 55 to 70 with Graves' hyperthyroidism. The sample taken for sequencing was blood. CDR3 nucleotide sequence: TGTGCCAGCAGCTTAATAACTAGCGGCACAGATACGCAGTATTTT. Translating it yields CASSLITSGTDTQYF.